The clone carrying this T cell receptor beta chain was seen a single time. The target antigen is unknown. Profiled with immunoSEQ multiplex PCR; TCRdb holds only in-frame clones, not every one. The sample holds tens of thousands of clones, about 90% seen once. This CDR3 is 16 amino acids long. Trimming cost V 3 bases and J 8 bases, with 19 bases left between them. Germline lookup yields CDR1 SGHVS and CDR2 FQNEAQ. The source of the sample is a study of OX40 agonist ivuxolimab in advanced cancers. Study conclusions and caveats: Low normalized T-cell clonal expansion was additionally recorded for some nonresponders.

The TCR was taken from an adult with an advanced solid tumor such as melanoma, head and neck, liver or kidney cancer. The chain uses TRBV7-8 and TRBJ1-4, with a possible D match to TRBD1 (6 bases). Here the sequenced sample was CD4+ or CD8+ T cells sorted from blood, taken in a trial of the OX40 agonist ivuxolimab. CDR3 loop: CASSFLGGGSGEKLFF. As DNA, the CDR3 is TGTGCCAGCAGCTTTTTGGGTGGGGGCAGCGGAGAAAAACTGTTTTTT.